This T cell receptor beta chain was documented in a study of shared clonotypes between healthy human individuals. Study-wide points: Measured sharing among donors was expected to vary with sequencing depth.

The CDR3 extends over 15 amino acids. In germline, CDR1 is SGDLS, CDR2 YYNGEE. The V end lost 0 bases, the J end lost 8 bases, and 15 bases lay between the germline ends. Positively selected for CCR7, the CD45RO-negative cells used as naive CD8 cells excluded terminally differentiated effector memory CD45RA+ cells. Adult Caucasians living in Nashville, Tennessee made up all of the donors. Data came from immunoSEQ multiplex PCR; TCRdb stores just in-frame clones and leaves some out. The repertoire holds about 2 million clones, with 85% to 95% as singletons. This clone is a singleton in its sample. Its antigen is unknown.

The receptor comes from a man aged 18 to 35 in good health. The specimen was naive CD8+ T cells sorted from blood. The V and J genes are TRBV9 and TRBJ1-3; D is unclear. This CDR3 is CASSVVGTGGDTIYF. DNA of the CDR3: TGTGCCAGCAGCGTAGTTGGCACCGGCGGGGACACCATATATTTT.